This T cell receptor beta chain was recovered during a study of human T cells and chemical hapten exposure. Study results and caveats: Versus controls, significantly more large CDR3 similarity clusters arose from expanded TCRs.

TCRdb reanalysed the RACE reads using MiXCR and keeps one entry per CDR3 protein. The table shows tens of thousands of distinct CDR3 sequences, with 11% occurring only once. As concerns this clonotype: Antigen: not known.

Time point meaning: pre-sensitization, week 0. Treatment here: therapeutic diphenylcyclopropenone sensitization with weekly scalp DPC. Suited to DPC and affected by alopecia, the donors ranged from 18 to 70 years old. Trimming removed 2 bases at V and 2 bases at J, with 10 bases between. CDR3 length: 16 amino acids. CDR1 is SGHTA and CDR2 is FQGTGA in the germline V gene. The clonotype was recovered from a woman aged 40 to 50 with alopecia areata. Some clones in this sample may be carry-over from other donors' samples. Sequenced here: whole blood, sampled in connection with sensitization to the hapten diphenylcyclopropenone (DPC). The rearrangement links TRBV7-3 to TRBJ2-6, with TRBD2 as a possible D gene (7 bases). The CDR3 DNA reads as TGTGCCAGCAGCTTACGGGGGGCCCCTGGGGCCAACGTCCTGACTTTC. Its protein is CASSLRGAPGANVLTF.